This entry lists 32 T cell receptor beta chains sequenced from one sample in a study of blood T cells in healthy people across ages. Sample-barcoded 5' priming and a J-beta primer mix drove a second PCR of about 7 to 12 cycles. TCRdb re-analysed the 5' RACE reads in MiXCR, keeping a single row per CDR3 protein. Here the sample spans roughly 1,300,000 distinct CDR3 sequences, approximately 59% being singletons. Sequencing was carried out using blood. The receptors originated from a man aged 18 to 35 in good health.

The chain has TRBV4-1 and TRBJ2-4, with TRBD2 identical over 15 bases. Near its end, the DNA agrees better with TRBJ2-5, so the J call may be wrong. Germline V lookup: CDR1 MGHRA, CDR2 YSYEKL. The CDR3 spans 19 residues. The CDR3 sequence: CASSQDSPGLAGGEETQYF. The CDR3, as DNA: TGCGCCAGCAGCCAAGATTCCCCGGGACTAGCGGGAGGTGAAGAGACCCAGTACTTC.

In its sample, this clonotype was seen a few times. This chain's CDR3 is CSATVSALPETQYF. CDR3 DNA sequence: TGCAGTGCTACTGTTAGCGCATTGCCAGAGACCCAGTACTTC. This chain connects TRBV20-1 to TRBJ2-5, with D possibly being TRBD2 (5 bases). Trimming left V 4 bases short and J 4 bases short, with 16 bases between. The CDR3 is 14 residues long. Germline CDR1 reads DFQATT; CDR2 reads SNEGSKA (reference sequence).

The V call is TRBV7-2, the J call TRBJ1-2, with D maybe TRBD1 (5 bases). V lost 1 base and J lost 8, with 14 bases in between. From germline, CDR1 is SGHTA and CDR2 FQGNSA. The CDR3 extends over 14 amino acids. The CDR3 DNA reads as TGTGCCAGCAGCTTAGGGGGCCACCGTGCGGGCTACACCTTC. This codes for CASSLGGHRAGYTF.

This clonotype was recorded many times. The rearrangement joins TRBV7-9 to TRBJ2-7; D may be TRBD2 (6 bases). V was trimmed by 1 base and J by 6 bases, leaving 10 bases between them. The CDR3 consists of 13 residues. Germline lookup yields CDR1 SEHNR and CDR2 FQNEAQ (reference sequence). CDR3 loop: CASSLVGTREQYF. CDR3 DNA: TGTGCCAGCAGCTTAGTAGGGACTCGCGAGCAGTACTTC.

The chain uses TRBV19 and TRBJ1-2, with D uncertain. This CDR3 is 12 amino acids long. Trimming cost V 5 bases and J 4 bases, with 8 bases left between them. CDR1 and CDR2 (germline): LNHDA, SQIVND (reference sequence). CDR3: CASSYRTYGYTF. The CDR3 DNA reads TGTGCCAGTAGTTATCGGACCTATGGCTACACCTTC.

The CDR3 region is CASSLGTGTYSNQPQHF. The CDR3 nucleotides read TGTGCCAGCAGCTTGGGGACAGGGACATATAGCAATCAGCCCCAGCATTTT. The V gene is TRBV11-2, the J gene TRBJ1-5, with TRBD1 matching over 9 bases. The junction had 6 bases not matched to a gene; V was cut back by 3 bases and J by 0 bases. CDR1 SGHAT and CDR2 FQNNGV come from the germline V gene. The length of the CDR3 is 17 residues.

This clonotype has more than one count but fewer than ten. The chain employs TRBV7-9 and TRBJ2-1, with D tentatively TRBD1 (6 bases). V gave up 1 base and J gave up 3 bases, with 13 bases separating them. This CDR3 spans 16 amino acids. CDR1 is SEHNR and CDR2 is FQNEAQ in the germline V gene (reference sequence). CDR3 sequence reads: CASSLVVQGYYNEQFF. The CDR3 DNA is TGTGCCAGCAGCTTAGTGGTACAGGGATACTACAATGAGCAGTTCTTC.

V usage is TRBV6-5 and J usage is TRBJ2-7; maybe TRBD1 (6 bases). Germline V gene data show CDR1 as MNHEY and CDR2 as SVGAGI. The ends were cut back, 6 bases at V and 3 bases at J, with 12 bases in the middle. The CDR3 consists of 13 residues. The CDR3 DNA follows: TGTGCCAGCAGCTTTGACAGGATCTACGAGCAGTACTTC. Encoded protein: CASSFDRIYEQYF.

V usage is TRBV20-1 and J usage is TRBJ1-2; no clear D. V was clipped by 0 bases and J by 7 bases, with 21 bases between them. This CDR3 region has 16 residues. The germline CDR1 and CDR2 sequences are DFQATT and SNEGSKA (reference sequence). In DNA, the CDR3 is TGCAGTGCTAGAGATCGGATGGCCCCGTCATCGGGTGGCTACACCTTC. Amino acids: CSARDRMAPSSGGYTF.

This chain connects TRBV5-6 to TRBJ2-1; 9 bases map to TRBD2. In germline, CDR1 is SGHDT, CDR2 YYEEEE. The CDR3 consists of 18 residues. V trimming: 1 base; J trimming: 5 bases; junction bases outside the gene matches: 13. CDR3 region: CASSLWLAGISTHNEQFF. CDR3 coding DNA: TGTGCCAGCAGCTTGTGGCTAGCGGGAATCAGCACACACAATGAGCAGTTCTTC.

V gene TRBV3-1 combines with J gene TRBJ2-1; 7 bases fit TRBD2. Trimming took 5 bases from V and 8 from J; bases not matched to a gene: 12. CDR1 LGHDT and CDR2 YNNKEL come from the germline V gene (reference sequence). The CDR3 consists of 15 residues. For the CDR3, the DNA is TGTGCCAGCAGCAGGGCGGGGGATTTAGTGGATGAGCAGTTCTTC. Amino acids: CASSRAGDLVDEQFF.

This clonotype was observed a few times. J is TRBJ1-2 and V is TRBV11-2, with 12 bases matching TRBD1. The ends lost 8 bases at V and 7 bases at J; junction bases unmatched: 5. Per the germline V gene, CDR1 is SGHAT and CDR2 is FQNNGV. The CDR3 has 13 amino acids. The CDR3 nucleotides read TGTGCCAGCCTGGGACAGGGGGCGTTTGGCTACACCTTC. Translated: CASLGQGAFGYTF.

The rearrangement joins TRBV7-6 to TRBJ2-1; perhaps D is TRBD1 or TRBD2 (5 bases each). The germline V gene encodes CDR1 SGHVS and CDR2 FNYEAQ. The CDR3 has 16 amino acids. Between the trimmed V and J ends, which lost 5 bases and 6 bases, there was a span of 20 bases. Here the CDR3 DNA reads TGTGCCAGCAGCCGGCTTGGGGACGGATTAAGCAATGAGCAGTTCTTC. Translated: CASSRLGDGLSNEQFF.

This rearrangement joins TRBV15 to TRBJ2-7; D might be TRBD1 (6 bases). The CDR3 is made up of 12 amino acids. Deletions cut 9 bases from V and 6 bases from J, with 15 bases between. Germline CDR1 is LNHNV and CDR2 is YYDKDF (reference sequence). CDR3 sequence reads: CATGTGFREQYF. The CDR3, as DNA: TGTGCCACAGGCACAGGGTTTCGCGAGCAGTACTTC.

This clonotype has a count of ten or more. The chain links TRBV7-2 to TRBJ2-7, with D hard to call. Trimming cost V 2 bases and J 4 bases, with 6 bases left between them. In germline, CDR1 is SGHTA, CDR2 FQGNSA. The CDR3 is made up of 12 amino acids. The CDR3 is CASSLNLYEQYF. The CDR3 DNA reads TGTGCCAGCAGCTTAAATCTGTACGAGCAGTACTTC.

The chain joins TRBV28 to TRBJ2-1; possibly TRBD1 for D (5 bases). The CDR3 contains 13 residues. CDR1 is MDHEN, CDR2 SYDVKM, per germline. V was cut by 10 bases and J by 8 bases, with 18 bases left in between. The CDR3 coding sequence is TGTGCCACAACTCAGGGTCCCGGCGATGAGCAGTTCTTC. Protein product: CATTQGPGDEQFF.

V usage is TRBV29-1 and J usage is TRBJ2-1, with D uncertain. Germline assignment: CDR1 SQVTM and CDR2 ANQGSEA. The V end was cut by 3 bases, the J end by 3 bases, with 3 bases between. The CDR3 is made up of 11 amino acids. The CDR3 protein is CSVEIYNEQFF. As DNA, the CDR3 is TGCAGCGTTGAGATCTACAATGAGCAGTTCTTC.

The DNA of the CDR3 is TGTGCCAGCAGTTTTCCGGGGGCCGGGGGGGGCTATGGCTACACCTTC. Amino acids: CASSFPGAGGGYGYTF. The chain couples TRBV28 to TRBJ1-2; weak D call: TRBD1 (6 bases). The germline V gene encodes CDR1 MDHEN and CDR2 SYDVKM. Trimming took off 3 bases at V and 4 bases at J, with 18 bases between the two ends. The CDR3 runs 16 residues.

The J gene is TRBJ2-1, the V gene TRBV29-1; 11 nucleotides match TRBD2. From germline, CDR1 is SQVTM and CDR2 ANQGSEA. The CDR3 spans 14 residues. V was clipped by 8 bases and J by 4 bases; unmatched bases: 7. The CDR3 nucleotides read TGCAGCACTCAAGGGACTAGCGGTTACAATGAGCAGTTCTTC. It specifies CSTQGTSGYNEQFF.

This clonotype was seen a few times. The chain couples TRBV29-1 to TRBJ2-7; D unresolved. The CDR3 spans 12 residues. CDR1 is SQVTM, CDR2 ANQGSEA, per germline. V gave up 3 bases and J gave up 5 bases, with 11 bases separating them. Written as DNA, the CDR3 is TGCAGCGTTGATTCCGGTTTCCACGAGCAGTACTTC. This translates into CSVDSGFHEQYF.

This clonotype has a handful of counts. The CDR3 loop reads CASSFGGSYQPQHF. CDR3 in DNA: TGTGCCAGCAGTTTTGGGGGGTCCTACCAGCCCCAGCATTTT. This chain joins TRBV12-3 or TRBV12-4 and TRBJ1-5, with D possibly matching TRBD1 (5 bases). Trimming removed 3 bases from V and 7 bases from J, with 13 bases in between. This CDR3 spans 14 amino acids.

V and J are TRBV28 and TRBJ1-5, with 8 bases lining up with TRBD1. The ends lost 3 bases at V and 7 bases at J; junction bases unmatched: 8. The CDR3 contains 15 residues. In germline, CDR1 is MDHEN, CDR2 SYDVKM. CDR3 bases: TGTGCCAGCAGTTTGGTGCAGGGGGCAAGGCAGCCCCAGCATTTT. It yields the protein CASSLVQGARQPQHF.

V gene TRBV7-9 combines with J gene TRBJ1-4; no firm D call. The V end was cut by 0 bases, the J end by 4 bases, with 12 bases between. The CDR3 spans 16 residues. Germline lookup yields CDR1 SEHNR and CDR2 FQNEAQ (reference sequence). This CDR3 is CASSLAIGQSNEKLFF. As DNA, the CDR3 is TGTGCCAGCAGCTTAGCGATTGGGCAGAGTAATGAAAAACTGTTTTTT.

There are a few counts of this clonotype. The V gene is TRBV10-3, the J gene TRBJ2-7, with 7 bases that match TRBD2. V lost 5 bases to trimming and J lost 0 bases; unmatched junction nucleotides: 7. The CDR3 loop spans 15 amino acids. Germline lookup yields CDR1 ENHRY and CDR2 SYGVKD. The CDR3 sequence: CAISPTASGSYEQYF. In nucleotides, the CDR3 is TGTGCCATCAGTCCCACCGCTAGCGGCTCCTACGAGCAGTACTTC.

The V call is TRBV20-1, the J call TRBJ2-3; a weak D match, TRBD2 (6 bases). The CDR3 is 14 residues long. The V and J ends lost 6 bases and 3 bases respectively, with 16 bases between them. CDR1 is DFQATT, CDR2 SNEGSKA, per germline (reference sequence). CDR3 sequence: CSALGGDGTDTQYF. CDR3 DNA sequence: TGCAGTGCCCTCGGGGGAGATGGGACAGATACGCAGTATTTT.

CDR3: CASSSATGEETEAFF. DNA of the CDR3: TGTGCCAGCAGCTCGGCGACAGGTGAGGAGACTGAAGCTTTCTTT. The genes are TRBV7-9 and TRBJ1-1, with a tentative D call TRBD1 (6 bases). V was cut by 4 bases and J by 5 bases, with 17 bases left in between. CDR3 length: 15 amino acids. Germline V gives CDR1 SEHNR, CDR2 FQNEAQ (reference sequence).

The J gene is TRBJ2-3, the V gene TRBV12-3 or TRBV12-4, with D possibly TRBD1 on 6 matching bases. There are 15 residues in the CDR3. With 5 bases removed from V and 0 bases from J, the gap between germline ends came to 12 bases. DNA for the CDR3: TGTGCCAGCAGTATCGACAGGATTAGCACAGATACGCAGTATTTT. It specifies CASSIDRISTDTQYF.

This sequence joins TRBV24-1 and TRBJ2-3, with D perhaps TRBD2 (7 bases). The V end was cut by 5 bases, the J end by 2 bases, with 19 bases between. The CDR3 spans 17 residues. CDR1 is KGHDR and CDR2 is SFDVKD in the germline V gene. CDR3 region: CATSGPGGDTSTDTQYF. The CDR3 bases are TGTGCCACCAGTGGTCCTGGGGGGGACACTTCCACAGATACGCAGTATTTT.

In regard to this clonotype: Just one base apart from a much larger clone, this may be a read error. The V gene is TRBV7-9, the J gene TRBJ2-5; D is unclear. The last part of the DNA fits TRBJ2-7 better; the J call may be wrong. CDR1 and CDR2 from the germline V gene are SEHNR and FQNEAQ (reference sequence). This CDR3 has 11 residues. For the CDR3, the DNA is TGTGCCAGCAGCTTTCATTGCGAGCAGTACTTC. It translates to CASSFHCEQYF.

This chain joins TRBV6-2 or TRBV6-3 and TRBJ2-1, with D tentatively TRBD2 (6 bases). CDR3 length: 14 residues. Trimming removed 5 bases from V and 10 bases from J, with 18 bases in between. Germline assignment: CDR1 MNHEY and CDR2 SVGEGT. The CDR3 bases are TGTGCCAGCAGTGCGGGACTCCTCACAGGAGAGCAGTTCTTC. This codes for CASSAGLLTGEQFF.

This clonotype has only one observation. V usage is TRBV9 and J usage is TRBJ2-1, with 8 bases aligning to TRBD2. The CDR3 has 17 amino acids. Germline CDR1 SGDLS, CDR2 YYNGEE. The junction had 13 bases not matched to a gene; V was cut back by 1 base and J by 7 bases. This CDR3 reads CASSVSRGSGRRNEQFF. In DNA, the CDR3 is TGTGCCAGCAGCGTAAGCCGGGGGAGCGGGAGACGGAATGAGCAGTTCTTC.

This sequence joins TRBV12-3 or TRBV12-4 and TRBJ2-5; D remains unclear. The CDR3 is 13 amino acids. V was trimmed by 5 bases and J by 5 bases, leaving 12 bases between them. DNA of the CDR3: TGTGCCAGCAGTCCTCATGGCGCGGAGACCCAGTACTTC. Translated: CASSPHGAETQYF.